Presented here are 27 T cell receptor beta chains from one specimen sequenced in a study of T cells in Graves' hyperthyroidism and ophthalmopathy. The investigators amplified TCR beta CDR3 regions from RNA transcripts. With the HTBI primer set, the TCR CDR3 went through a first round of RT-PCR. TCRdb redid the calling of the multiplex PCR reads with MiXCR, one entry per CDR3 protein. The repertoire consists of more than 500,000 distinct CDR3 sequences, with roughly 16% occurring once and the leading ten covering roughly 29%. Sequencing input: blood. The receptor set was obtained from a woman between 25 and 40 years old with Graves' ophthalmopathy.

This clonotype was seen only a few times. The chain couples TRBV10-3 to TRBJ2-1, with 7 nucleotides matching TRBD2. Germline assignment: CDR1 ENHRY and CDR2 SYGVKD. There are 14 residues in the CDR3. Trimming took 4 bases from V and 7 from J; bases not matched to a gene: 7. The CDR3 spells CAISVSRERNEQFF. CDR3 coding DNA: TGTGCCATCAGTGTTTCGCGGGAGCGGAATGAGCAGTTCTTC.

This clonotype was picked up a small number of times. The J gene is TRBJ1-2, the V gene TRBV20-1; D is undetermined. With 0 bases removed from V and 6 bases from J, the gap between germline ends came to 5 bases. The length of the CDR3 is 11 residues. Germline V gene data show CDR1 as DFQATT and CDR2 as SNEGSKA (reference sequence). CDR3 amino acids: CSARDWDGYTF. DNA of the CDR3: TGCAGTGCTAGAGATTGGGATGGCTACACCTTC.

This clonotype was observed at least ten times. The chain carries TRBV11-2 and TRBJ2-4, with TRBD1 matching 8 bases. The CDR3 is 17 amino acids. CDR1 and CDR2 from the germline V gene are SGHAT and FQNNGV. V trimming: 5 bases; J trimming: 1 base; junction bases outside the gene matches: 10. The CDR3 loop is CASSPKQGVIAKNIQYF. The CDR3 DNA sequence: TGTGCCAGCAGCCCGAAACAGGGGGTGATTGCCAAAAACATTCAGTACTTC. The variable domain in full, with the rest retrieved from reference TRBV11-2 and TRBJ2-4, is EAGVAQSPRYKIIEKRQSVAFWCNPISGHATLYWYQQILGQGPKLLIQFQNNGVVDDSQLPKDRFSAERLKGVDSTLKIQPAKLEDSAVYLCASSPKQGVIAKNIQYFGAGTRLSVL.

A word on this clonotype: A clone one base away is much larger, so this may be a read error. This chain joins TRBV28 and TRBJ2-3, with D possibly TRBD2 on 6 matching bases. The germline V gene has CDR1 MDHEN and CDR2 SYDVKM. The CDR3 has 16 residues. V shed 2 bases and J shed 0 bases, with 12 bases lying between them. CDR3 nucleotide sequence: TGTGCCAGCAGTTTAACTAGCAGCCTCAGCACAGATACGCAGTATTTT. Translating gives CASSLTSSLSTDTQYF.

The chain has TRBV27 and TRBJ2-5; possible D gene TRBD2, 5 bases. The length of the CDR3 is 14 residues. Germline lookup yields CDR1 MNHEY and CDR2 SMNVEV (reference sequence). Deletions cut 3 bases from V and 4 bases from J, with 12 bases between. In DNA form, the CDR3 reads TGTGCCAGCAGTTTCCTCGGAGGAGGAGAGACCCAGTACTTC. It codes for CASSFLGGGETQYF.

This clonotype was counted ten times or more. The rearrangement uses TRBV5-5 and TRBJ2-7, with D perhaps TRBD1 (6 bases). The CDR3 runs 14 residues. Trimming took 4 bases from V and 7 from J, leaving 18 bases between them. In germline, CDR1 is SGHKS, CDR2 YYEKEE (reference sequence). CDR3 coding DNA: TGTGCCAGCAGCCCGTTGTGGGGGCCTAGTGAGCAGTACTTC. This sequence encodes CASSPLWGPSEQYF.

This clonotype was picked up many times. V is TRBV7-9 and J is TRBJ1-1; D may be TRBD1 (6 bases). The CDR3 runs to 15 residues. The V and J ends lost 3 bases and 2 bases respectively, with 13 bases between them. Germline lookup yields CDR1 SEHNR and CDR2 FQNEAQ (reference sequence). This chain's CDR3 is CASSFSYRENTEAFF. In nucleotides, the CDR3 is TGTGCCAGCAGCTTTTCATACAGGGAAAACACTGAAGCTTTCTTT.

The chain employs TRBV6-5 and TRBJ1-5; D is ambiguous. Trimming stripped 6 bases from V and 7 bases from J, with 10 bases between. Per the germline V gene, CDR1 is MNHEY and CDR2 is SVGAGI. The CDR3 has 12 residues. This CDR3 is CASRLNSQPQHF. CDR3 nucleotide sequence: TGTGCCAGCAGATTAAACAGCCAGCCCCAGCATTTT.

The chain recombines TRBV28 with TRBJ1-2; no clear D gene. This CDR3 has 13 residues. The V end lost 3 bases, the J end lost 4 bases, and 9 bases lay between the germline ends. In germline, CDR1 is MDHEN, CDR2 SYDVKM. The chain's CDR3 is CASSFSEIYGYTF. In nucleotides, the CDR3 is TGTGCCAGCAGTTTCTCGGAGATCTATGGCTACACCTTC.

This clonotype came up many times. The V call is TRBV3-1, the J call TRBJ2-1, with 14 positions matching TRBD2. This CDR3 has 15 residues. V shed 4 bases, J shed 5 bases, and the junction held 1 base outside the gene matches. The germline V gene has CDR1 LGHDT and CDR2 YNNKEL (reference sequence). The CDR3 protein is CASSPGLAGDNEQFF. CDR3 coding DNA: TGTGCCAGCAGCCCGGGACTAGCGGGGGACAATGAGCAGTTCTTC.

This clonotype was observed a handful of times. J is TRBJ1-2 and V is TRBV29-1, with 8 bases matching TRBD1. In germline, CDR1 is SQVTM, CDR2 ANQGSEA. V lost 6 bases, J lost 8 bases, and 11 bases stayed unmatched. CDR3 size: 13 residues. The CDR3 DNA follows: TGCAGCGTGGGACAGGATTCCCGCGGGGGCTACACCTTC. It is translated as CSVGQDSRGGYTF.

A note on this clonotype: One base away lies a much larger clone, so this may be a sequencing read error. The chain joins TRBV7-2 to TRBJ2-1; 9 nucleotides agree with TRBD2. Judging by the DNA end, TRBJ2-7 fits better; the J call may be wrong. CDR3 length: 16 amino acids. Germline V gene sequence: CDR1 SGHTA, CDR2 FQGNSA. The CDR3 is CASSFPSGIPRNEQYF. CDR3 coding DNA: TGTGCCAGCAGCTTCCCTAGCGGGATCCCAAGGAATGAGCAGTACTTC.

There are many counts of this clonotype. This chain connects TRBV7-3 to TRBJ1-2; D is undetermined. Per the germline V gene, CDR1 is SGHTA and CDR2 is FQGTGA. This CDR3 region has 14 residues. Trimming removed 1 base at V and 3 bases at J, with 9 bases between. CDR3 protein: CASSLIGGDYGYTF. In nucleotides, the CDR3 is TGTGCCAGCAGCTTAATCGGCGGGGACTATGGCTACACCTTC.

The chain couples TRBV30 to TRBJ2-7; 11 bases map to TRBD2. The germline V gene encodes CDR1 GTSNPN and CDR2 SVGIG (reference sequence). With V trimmed by 1 base and J by 4 bases, 6 bases remained unmatched. There are 15 residues in the CDR3. The CDR3 sequence is CAWSGTSGSKYEQYF. CDR3 nucleotide sequence: TGTGCCTGGAGTGGCACTAGCGGGAGTAAGTACGAGCAGTACTTC.

The chain recombines TRBV30 with TRBJ2-3, with TRBD2 matching over 8 bases. Trimming at V came to 0 bases and at J to 0 bases, leaving 2 bases not matched to a gene. Germline V gene sequence: CDR1 GTSNPN, CDR2 SVGIG (reference sequence). This CDR3 has 15 amino acids. CDR3 protein: CAWSVLAASTDTQYF. The CDR3 DNA reads as TGTGCCTGGAGTGTACTAGCGGCTAGCACAGATACGCAGTATTTT. Supplemented by reference TRBV30 and TRBJ2-3, the full variable domain reads SQTIHQWPATLVQPVGSPLSLECTVEGTSNPNLYWYRQAAGRGLQLLFYSVGIGQISSEVPQNLSASRPQDRQFILSSKKLLLSDSGFYLCAWSVLAASTDTQYFGPGTRLTVL.

This clonotype was counted a few times. The V and J genes are TRBV6-6 and TRBJ2-1; no firm D call. This CDR3 contains 15 residues. The V and J ends lost 2 bases and 6 bases respectively, with 14 bases between them. CDR1 and CDR2 (germline): MNHNY, SVGAGI (reference sequence). Here the CDR3 reads CASSYEDLKLNEQFF. The CDR3 DNA sequence: TGTGCCAGCAGTTACGAAGACTTGAAACTCAATGAGCAGTTCTTC.

The genes are TRBV6-5 and TRBJ2-7, with TRBD2 matching over 14 bases. From germline, CDR1 is MNHEY and CDR2 SVGAGI. This CDR3 contains 17 residues. V shed 1 base and J 3 bases; nucleotides not matched to a gene: 5. CDR3 sequence (DNA): TGTGCCAGCAGTTACTTGACTAGCGGGAGGGCCCTCTACGAGCAGTACTTC. Its translation: CASSYLTSGRALYEQYF.

The genes are TRBV20-1 and TRBJ2-7; no reliable D call. The V gene lost 3 bases and the J gene lost 3 bases, with 12 bases spanning the gap. Germline CDR1 reads DFQATT; CDR2 reads SNEGSKA (reference sequence). This CDR3 has 13 amino acids. CDR3 residues: CSARHQGGYEQYF. Here the CDR3 DNA reads TGCAGTGCTAGGCACCAAGGCGGCTACGAGCAGTACTTC.

The chain recombines TRBV11-2 with TRBJ1-5; no definite D call. Per the germline V gene, CDR1 is SGHAT and CDR2 is FQNNGV. The V gene lost 5 bases and the J gene lost 3 bases, with 11 bases spanning the gap. This CDR3 has 14 residues. CDR3 region: CASSPPGYNQPQHF. The DNA of the CDR3 is TGTGCCAGCAGCCCCCCAGGTTACAATCAGCCCCAGCATTTT.

This clonotype was seen at least ten times. The J gene is TRBJ2-1, the V gene TRBV5-5; TRBD2 might be the D (6 bases). The V and J ends lost 4 bases and 8 bases respectively, with 22 bases between them. From germline, CDR1 is SGHKS and CDR2 YYEKEE (reference sequence). The CDR3 sequence is 16 residues long. The CDR3 nucleotides read TGTGCCAGCAGCCAGAGGGAGACTAGGTTGAAGGATGAGCAGTTCTTC. As protein: CASSQRETRLKDEQFF.

This clonotype has ten or more counts. The chain is built from TRBV7-2 and TRBJ2-3; TRBD2 matches at 9 bases. V shed 5 bases and J 6 bases; nucleotides not matched to a gene: 9. The CDR3 consists of 15 residues. Looked up from germline, CDR1 is SGHTA and CDR2 is FQGNSA. The CDR3 sequence: CASSTRTSDRDTQYF. The CDR3 nucleotides read TGTGCCAGCAGCACTCGGACTAGCGACAGGGATACGCAGTATTTT.

At least ten counts were recorded for this clonotype. V and J are TRBV20-1 and TRBJ1-1; the match to TRBD1 covers 7 bases. The CDR3 extends over 14 amino acids. CDR1 DFQATT and CDR2 SNEGSKA come from the germline V gene (reference sequence). The V gene end was trimmed by 5 bases and the J gene end by 2 bases; junction bases not matched to a gene: 8. CDR3 DNA: TGCAGTGCTGGGGGTACAGGGGCAAACACTGAAGCTTTCTTT. Its translation is CSAGGTGANTEAFF.

This clonotype was recorded a few times. A read error may explain this, as a much larger clone is one base away. CDR3 protein: CSAHLAGEAEQYF. Here the CDR3 DNA reads TGCAGTGCGCACTTAGCGGGAGAAGCTGAGCAGTACTTC. The J gene is TRBJ2-7, the V gene TRBV20-1; TRBD2 matches at 9 bases. V lost 6 bases, J lost 7 bases, and 10 bases stayed unmatched. Germline CDR1 is DFQATT and CDR2 is SNEGSKA (reference sequence). The CDR3 contains 13 residues.

This clonotype was recorded a few times. The chain links TRBV25-1 to TRBJ1-2; 10 bases match TRBD1. The J segment lost 7 bases and the V segment lost 7 bases, leaving 6 bases of the junction unmatched. Germline V gene sequence: CDR1 MGHDK, CDR2 SYGVNS. CDR3 size: 13 residues. The CDR3 loop is CASKGQGPSGYTF. CDR3 coding DNA: TGTGCCAGCAAGGGACAGGGGCCGTCTGGCTACACCTTC.

This clonotype was counted between two and nine times. V gene TRBV12-3 or TRBV12-4 combines with J gene TRBJ2-4, with D perhaps matching TRBD2 (5 bases). With 2 bases removed from V and 0 bases from J, the gap between germline ends came to 8 bases. CDR3 length: 15 residues. The CDR3 DNA follows: TGTGCCAGCAGTTTAAGCGGAGAAGCCAAAAACATTCAGTACTTC. It codes for CASSLSGEAKNIQYF.

V usage is TRBV6-5 and J usage is TRBJ2-5, with 8 bases matching TRBD1. Per the germline V gene, CDR1 is MNHEY and CDR2 is SVGAGI. The CDR3 has 16 amino acids. V was pared by 7 bases and J by 4 bases, with 14 bases of the junction left unmatched. CDR3 in DNA: TGTGCCAGCACTTCCTCTCGGCAGGGGGCCGGAGAGACCCAGTACTTC. This sequence encodes CASTSSRQGAGETQYF.

As to this clonotype: A much larger clone is a single base away; this may be a read error. The chain has TRBV4-3 and TRBJ1-1; D possibly corresponds to TRBD1 (5 bases). The CDR3 runs 17 residues. The germline gives CDR1 LGHNA, CDR2 YSLEER. The germline V and J ends were trimmed by 1 base and 0 bases, with 15 bases remaining between them. The CDR3 reads CASSQGQHRTMNTEAFF. CDR3 in DNA: TGCGCCAGCAGCCAAGGTCAACACAGGACCATGAACACTGAAGCTTTCTTT.